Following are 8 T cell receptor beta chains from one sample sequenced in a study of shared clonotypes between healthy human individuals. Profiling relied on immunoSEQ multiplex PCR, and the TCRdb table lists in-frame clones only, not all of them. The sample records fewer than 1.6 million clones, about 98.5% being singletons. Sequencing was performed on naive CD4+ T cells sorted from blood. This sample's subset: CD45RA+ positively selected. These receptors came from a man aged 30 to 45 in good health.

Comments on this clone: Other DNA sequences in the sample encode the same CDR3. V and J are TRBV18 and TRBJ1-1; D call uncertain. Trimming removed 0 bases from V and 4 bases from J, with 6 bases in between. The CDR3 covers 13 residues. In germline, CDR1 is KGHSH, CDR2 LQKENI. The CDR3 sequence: CASSPPGSTEAFF. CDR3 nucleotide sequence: TGTGCCAGCTCACCACCAGGGTCCACTGAAGCTTTCTTT.

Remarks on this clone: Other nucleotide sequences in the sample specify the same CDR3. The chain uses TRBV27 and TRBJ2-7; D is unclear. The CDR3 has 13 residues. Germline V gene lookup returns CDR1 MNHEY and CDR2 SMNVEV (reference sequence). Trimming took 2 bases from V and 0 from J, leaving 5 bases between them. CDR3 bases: TGTGCCAGCAGTTTAGACCTCTCCTACGAGCAGTACTTC. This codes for CASSLDLSYEQYF.

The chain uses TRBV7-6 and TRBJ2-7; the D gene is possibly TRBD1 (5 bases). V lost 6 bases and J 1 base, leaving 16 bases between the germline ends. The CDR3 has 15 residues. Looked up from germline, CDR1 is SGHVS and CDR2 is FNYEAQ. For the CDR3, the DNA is TGTGCCAGCAGTTTAACCACAGGTTTGTCCTACGAGCAGTACTTC. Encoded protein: CASSLTTGLSYEQYF.

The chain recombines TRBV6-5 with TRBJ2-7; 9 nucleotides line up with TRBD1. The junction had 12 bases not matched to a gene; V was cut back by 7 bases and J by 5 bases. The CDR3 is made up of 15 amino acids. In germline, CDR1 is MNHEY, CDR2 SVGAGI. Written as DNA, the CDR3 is TGTGCCAGCATTTCGAACACAGGGGGCAACAACGAGCAGTACTTC. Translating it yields CASISNTGGNNEQYF.

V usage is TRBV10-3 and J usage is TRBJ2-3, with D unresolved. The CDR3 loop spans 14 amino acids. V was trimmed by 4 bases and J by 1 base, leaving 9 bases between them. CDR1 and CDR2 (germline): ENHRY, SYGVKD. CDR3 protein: CAISGARGTDTQYF. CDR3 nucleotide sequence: TGTGCCATCAGTGGGGCTAGGGGCACAGATACGCAGTATTTT.

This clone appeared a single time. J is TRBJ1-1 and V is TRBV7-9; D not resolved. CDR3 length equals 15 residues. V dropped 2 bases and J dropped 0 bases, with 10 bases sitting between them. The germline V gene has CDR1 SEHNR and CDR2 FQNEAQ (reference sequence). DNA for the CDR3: TGTGCCAGCAGCTTAAGCACACCTTTGAACACTGAAGCTTTCTTT. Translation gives CASSLSTPLNTEAFF.

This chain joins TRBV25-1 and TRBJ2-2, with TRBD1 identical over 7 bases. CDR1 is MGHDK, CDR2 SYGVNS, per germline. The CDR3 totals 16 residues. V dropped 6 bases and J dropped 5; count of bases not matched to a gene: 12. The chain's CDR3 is CASSVVVPRGTGELFF. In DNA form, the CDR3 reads TGTGCCAGCAGCGTCGTCGTACCCAGGGGGACCGGGGAGCTGTTTTTT. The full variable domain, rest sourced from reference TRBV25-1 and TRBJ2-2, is EADIYQTPRYLVIGTGKKITLECSQTMGHDKMYWYQQDPGMELHLIHYSYGVNSTEKGDLSSESTVSRIRTEHFPLTLESARPSHTSQYLCASSVVVPRGTGELFFGEGSRLTVL.

The CDR3, as DNA: TGCAGCGTTGAAGACAAGGGGGGCCAAGAGACCCAGTACTTC. Protein: CSVEDKGGQETQYF. The rearrangement uses TRBV29-1 and TRBJ2-5; either TRBD1 or TRBD2 may supply D (6 bases each). The CDR3 has 14 residues. CDR1 and CDR2 (germline): SQVTM, ANQGSEA. The V gene lost 0 bases and the J gene lost 1 base, with 9 bases spanning the gap.